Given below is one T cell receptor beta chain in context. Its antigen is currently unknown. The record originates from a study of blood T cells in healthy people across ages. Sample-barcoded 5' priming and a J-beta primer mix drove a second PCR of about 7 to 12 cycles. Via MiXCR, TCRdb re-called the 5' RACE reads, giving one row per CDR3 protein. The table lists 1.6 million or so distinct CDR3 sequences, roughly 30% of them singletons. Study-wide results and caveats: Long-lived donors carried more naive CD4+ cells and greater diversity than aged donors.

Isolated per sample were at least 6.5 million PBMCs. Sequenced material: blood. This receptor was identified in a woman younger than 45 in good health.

CDR3 region: CASSSTSGMTTDTQYF. CDR3 nucleotides: TGTGCCAGCAGTTCCACTAGCGGGATGACTACAGATACGCAGTATTTT. The V gene is TRBV28, the J gene TRBJ2-3; 10 bases are shared with TRBD2. Germline V gene lookup returns CDR1 MDHEN and CDR2 SYDVKM. The CDR3 has 16 amino acids. V shed 4 bases and J 3 bases; nucleotides not matched to a gene: 7.